Listed below are T cell receptor beta chains from one sample, sequenced in a study of human T cells and chemical hapten exposure. In TCRdb, the 5' RACE reads were re-called with MiXCR into one record per CDR3 protein. The sample includes fewer than 150,000 distinct CDR3 sequences, 15% to 20% seen only once; the top ten take about 3%. Receptors were obtained from a human donor in good health. Both conserved end residues are part of each CDR3. The D gene is left open where the match is weak. Some rows have no size entry. The others give once, few or many, or a class for an expanded clone.

clone_size: -
d_call: -
j_call: TRBJ1-6
v_call: TRBV7-9
cdr3_nt: TGTGCCAGCAGCTTAGCTGTCTCTAGCAGGAATTCACCCCTCCACTTT
cdr3_aa: CASSLAVSSRNSPLHF

clone_size: few
d_call: -
j_call: TRBJ1-1
v_call: TRBV5-1
cdr3_nt: TGCGCCAGCAGCTTGACAGGGTACACTGAAGCTTTCTTT
cdr3_aa: CASSLTGYTEAFF

clone_size: few
d_call: -
j_call: TRBJ2-1
v_call: TRBV2
cdr3_nt: TGTGCCAGCAGTGAAGAACAGGGCTCAATTGATGAGCAGTTCTTC
cdr3_aa: CASSEEQGSIDEQFF

clone_size: -
d_call: TRBD1
j_call: TRBJ1-6
v_call: TRBV28
cdr3_nt: TGTGCCAGCACTCTACAGGGGAGCTCGGATAATTCACCCCTCCACTTT
cdr3_aa: CASTLQGSSDNSPLHF

clone_size: -
d_call: TRBD1
j_call: TRBJ2-7
v_call: TRBV4-1
cdr3_nt: TGCGCCAGCAGCCAAGGACAGGGCCCCTTCTACGAGCAGTACTTC
cdr3_aa: CASSQGQGPFYEQYF

clone_size: many
d_call: TRBD1
j_call: TRBJ1-3
v_call: TRBV3-1
cdr3_nt: TGTGCCAGCAGCCAAAAGACAGGGGGCTCTGGAAACACCATATATTTT
cdr3_aa: CASSQKTGGSGNTIYF

clone_size: -
d_call: -
j_call: TRBJ1-5
v_call: TRBV2
cdr3_nt: TGTGCCAGCAGACCTAACACGAATAGCAATCAGCCCCAGCATTTT
cdr3_aa: CASRPNTNSNQPQHF

clone_size: -
d_call: -
j_call: TRBJ2-3
v_call: TRBV18
cdr3_nt: TGTGCCAGCTCACCCACCACAGATACGCAGTATTTT
cdr3_aa: CASSPTTDTQYF

clone_size: few
d_call: TRBD1
j_call: TRBJ2-7
v_call: TRBV7-9
cdr3_nt: TGTGCCAGCAGCTTAGGGGACAGGGGGCCTTACGAGCAGTACTTC
cdr3_aa: CASSLGDRGPYEQYF

clone_size: -
d_call: -
j_call: TRBJ1-1
v_call: TRBV4-1
cdr3_nt: TGCGCCAGCAGCCAAGAGGGTACAGGGATGAACACTGAAGCTTTCTTT
cdr3_aa: CASSQEGTGMNTEAFF

clone_size: -
d_call: -
j_call: TRBJ1-5
v_call: TRBV12-3/TRBV12-4
cdr3_nt: TGTGCCAGCAGTTTAAGTAGGGGCGGCAATCAGCCCCAGCATTTT
cdr3_aa: CASSLSRGGNQPQHF

clone_size: -
d_call: -
j_call: TRBJ2-7
v_call: TRBV20-1
cdr3_nt: TGCAGTGCTAGCCGGTCGGGGGGCGTGTACGAGCAGTACTTC
cdr3_aa: CSASRSGGVYEQYF

clone_size: few
d_call: -
j_call: TRBJ2-3
v_call: TRBV29-1
cdr3_nt: TGCAGCGCCCACCCTCCTATCTCTAGCACAGATACGCAGTATTTT
cdr3_aa: CSAHPPISSTDTQYF

clone_size: -
d_call: TRBD1
j_call: TRBJ2-1
v_call: TRBV4-1
cdr3_nt: TGCGCCAGCAGCCAAGGGGGCAGGGGGCGGAACAATGAGCAGTTCTTC
cdr3_aa: CASSQGGRGRNNEQFF

clone_size: -
d_call: -
j_call: TRBJ2-5
v_call: TRBV5-4
cdr3_nt: TGTGCCAGCAGCCAAAGGGGGACTTTACAAGAGACCCAGTACTTC
cdr3_aa: CASSQRGTLQETQYF

clone_size: -
d_call: -
j_call: TRBJ1-1
v_call: TRBV29-1
cdr3_nt: TGCAGCGTTGAAGGGATAGCTAATGAAGCTTTCTTT
cdr3_aa: CSVEGIANEAFF

clone_size: few
d_call: -
j_call: TRBJ2-3
v_call: TRBV5-1
cdr3_nt: TGCGCCAGCAGCTTGGGTTATACGCAGTATTTT
cdr3_aa: CASSLGYTQYF

clone_size: -
d_call: TRBD2
j_call: TRBJ2-7
v_call: TRBV9
cdr3_nt: TGTGCCAGCAGCGTAGGCAGCGGGGTCTACGAGCAGTACTTC
cdr3_aa: CASSVGSGVYEQYF

clone_size: few
d_call: TRBD1
j_call: TRBJ1-2
v_call: TRBV29-1
cdr3_nt: TGCAGCGTTGAAGATAGGACAGGGGAAGGTGGCTACACCTTC
cdr3_aa: CSVEDRTGEGGYTF

clone_size: few
d_call: TRBD2
j_call: TRBJ2-3
v_call: TRBV9
cdr3_nt: TGTGCCAGCAGCGCGGGGGGGAGACGCACAGATACGCAGTATTTT
cdr3_aa: CASSAGGRRTDTQYF

clone_size: few
d_call: -
j_call: TRBJ2-7
v_call: TRBV18
cdr3_nt: TGTGCCAGCTCACGGGAGGACAGGAACTACGAGCAGTACTTC
cdr3_aa: CASSREDRNYEQYF

clone_size: -
d_call: TRBD1
j_call: TRBJ1-1
v_call: TRBV6-1
cdr3_nt: TGTGCCAGCAGTGAAGCGTTGACAGGGTGGTACACTGAAGCTTTCTTT
cdr3_aa: CASSEALTGWYTEAFF

clone_size: few
d_call: -
j_call: TRBJ2-6
v_call: TRBV4-1
cdr3_nt: TGCGCCAGCAGCCAAAAAGAGGATACTGGGGCCAACGTCCTGACTTTC
cdr3_aa: CASSQKEDTGANVLTF

clone_size: -
d_call: TRBD1
j_call: TRBJ2-2
v_call: TRBV4-1
cdr3_nt: TGCGCCAGCAGCCCGCCCGACAGGGGCACCGGGGAGCTGTTTTTT
cdr3_aa: CASSPPDRGTGELFF

clone_size: -
d_call: TRBD2
j_call: TRBJ2-3
v_call: TRBV13
cdr3_nt: TGTGCCAGCAGCAGCCTCTTGCGGGAGGGCCGCACAGATACGCAGTATTTT
cdr3_aa: CASSSLLREGRTDTQYF

clone_size: few
d_call: -
j_call: TRBJ1-6
v_call: TRBV6-5
cdr3_nt: TGTGCCAGCAGTTACTCGAATCCATTAAGCTCCTATAATTCACCCCTCCACTTT
cdr3_aa: CASSYSNPLSSYNSPLHF

clone_size: few
d_call: -
j_call: TRBJ2-3
v_call: TRBV7-8
cdr3_nt: TGTGCCAGCAGCTTAGAAGCAGACCTAGATACGCAGTATTTT
cdr3_aa: CASSLEADLDTQYF

clone_size: -
d_call: -
j_call: TRBJ2-4
v_call: TRBV11-2
cdr3_nt: TGTGCCAGCAGCTTACCGTTCCGAGCCAAAAACATTCAGTACTTC
cdr3_aa: CASSLPFRAKNIQYF

clone_size: -
d_call: -
j_call: TRBJ1-1
v_call: TRBV28
cdr3_nt: TGTGCCAGCAGCCTAGCAGGCAACACTGAAGCTTTCTTT
cdr3_aa: CASSLAGNTEAFF

clone_size: -
d_call: TRBD1
j_call: TRBJ2-3
v_call: TRBV30
cdr3_nt: TGTGCCTGCCGGGACAGGGCAAGAAGAGTAGATACGCAGTATTTT
cdr3_aa: CACRDRARRVDTQYF

clone_size: -
d_call: -
j_call: TRBJ2-7
v_call: TRBV28
cdr3_nt: TGTGCCAGCGGGGACTTGAGGCCCTACGAGCAGTACTTC
cdr3_aa: CASGDLRPYEQYF

clone_size: few
d_call: -
j_call: TRBJ1-2
v_call: TRBV29-1
cdr3_nt: TGCAGCGTTGCGCGGGGGAACTATGGCTACACCTTC
cdr3_aa: CSVARGNYGYTF

clone_size: few
d_call: -
j_call: TRBJ2-7
v_call: TRBV27
cdr3_nt: TGTGCCAGCAGTCCGGGCCCTGGGGAGCAGTACTTC
cdr3_aa: CASSPGPGEQYF

clone_size: -
d_call: -
j_call: TRBJ2-2
v_call: TRBV28
cdr3_nt: TGTGCCAGCAGCTTTTATAGGGCCACCGGGGAGCTGTTTTTT
cdr3_aa: CASSFYRATGELFF

clone_size: -
d_call: -
j_call: TRBJ2-5
v_call: TRBV29-1
cdr3_nt: TGCAGCGTTGACCCTCTAGCGAGGGAGACCCAGTACTTC
cdr3_aa: CSVDPLARETQYF

clone_size: few
d_call: TRBD1
j_call: TRBJ2-3
v_call: TRBV27
cdr3_nt: TGTGCCAGCAGTTTATCGCGGAGGGACAGGGTTATAACGCAGTATTTT
cdr3_aa: CASSLSRRDRVITQYF

clone_size: -
d_call: TRBD2
j_call: TRBJ2-3
v_call: TRBV2
cdr3_nt: TGTGCCAGCGGGGGACTAACCGATCTCACAGATACGCAGTATTTT
cdr3_aa: CASGGLTDLTDTQYF

clone_size: few
d_call: TRBD1
j_call: TRBJ1-2
v_call: TRBV6-5
cdr3_nt: TGTGCCAGCAGTTACCGGGACAGCGGTAACTATGGCTACACCTTC
cdr3_aa: CASSYRDSGNYGYTF

clone_size: -
d_call: -
j_call: TRBJ1-2
v_call: TRBV20-1
cdr3_nt: TGCAGTGCTAGCCGGCCAACTAAACCGGGTGGCTACACCTTC
cdr3_aa: CSASRPTKPGGYTF

clone_size: -
d_call: -
j_call: TRBJ2-1
v_call: TRBV6-5
cdr3_nt: TGTGCCAGCAGTTACTCGAACCGGAATGAGCAGTTCTTC
cdr3_aa: CASSYSNRNEQFF

clone_size: few
d_call: -
j_call: TRBJ1-3
v_call: TRBV27
cdr3_nt: TGTGCCAGCAGACCCGGGACGGCCGTCTCTGGAAACACCATATATTTT
cdr3_aa: CASRPGTAVSGNTIYF

clone_size: few
d_call: -
j_call: TRBJ1-2
v_call: TRBV6-1
cdr3_nt: TGTGCCAGCAGTGAAGCGACAGGACCTAACTATGGCTACACCTTC
cdr3_aa: CASSEATGPNYGYTF

clone_size: -
d_call: -
j_call: TRBJ1-1
v_call: TRBV11-2
cdr3_nt: TGTGCCAGCAGCTTAGATCTTCCGGCGCTTGAAGCTTTCTTT
cdr3_aa: CASSLDLPALEAFF

clone_size: few
d_call: TRBD2
j_call: TRBJ2-3
v_call: TRBV29-1
cdr3_nt: TGCAGCGTTGGACTAGCGGGGCCTTCAACAGATACGCAGTATTTT
cdr3_aa: CSVGLAGPSTDTQYF

clone_size: few
d_call: TRBD1
j_call: TRBJ1-2
v_call: TRBV25-1
cdr3_nt: TGTGCCAGCAGTGAATTGGGACAGCTCTATGGCTACACCTTC
cdr3_aa: CASSELGQLYGYTF

clone_size: once
d_call: -
j_call: TRBJ2-3
v_call: TRBV30
cdr3_nt: TGTGCCTGGGTCCGGGACAACACAGATACGCAGTATTTT
cdr3_aa: CAWVRDNTDTQYF

clone_size: many
d_call: TRBD1
j_call: TRBJ1-6
v_call: TRBV4-1
cdr3_nt: TGCGCCAGCAGCCAGGGGGACAGTCGGAATTCACCCCTCCACTTT
cdr3_aa: CASSQGDSRNSPLHF

clone_size: -
d_call: -
j_call: TRBJ2-6
v_call: TRBV20-1
cdr3_nt: TGCAGTGCTAGGACCTTGGGGGCCGGGGCCAACGTCCTGACTTTC
cdr3_aa: CSARTLGAGANVLTF

clone_size: -
d_call: -
j_call: TRBJ1-5
v_call: TRBV20-1
cdr3_nt: TGCAGTGCCAATCCCGGCAGGGCGGGTCAGCCCCAGCATTTT
cdr3_aa: CSANPGRAGQPQHF

clone_size: many
d_call: TRBD1
j_call: TRBJ2-6
v_call: TRBV4-1
cdr3_nt: TGCGCCAGCAGCGAAGGGGGACAGGGCAGGCCTGGGGCCAACGTCCTGACTTTC
cdr3_aa: CASSEGGQGRPGANVLTF